These 5 T cell receptor beta chains originate from one sample sequenced in a study of technical replicates of blood from several donors. Produced via immunoSEQ multiplex PCR; TCRdb's table is partial and in-frame only. The sample contains about 68,000 clones, 95% to 97% of which appear only once. The sequenced sample consisted of T cells isolated from PBMCs. These receptors originate from a human donor in good health.

The chain links TRBV19 to TRBJ2-6; 9 bases match TRBD1. The ends lost 7 bases at V and 0 bases at J; junction bases unmatched: 4. CDR3 length: 16 residues. The germline CDR1 and CDR2 sequences are LNHDA and SQIVND (reference sequence). The CDR3 loop reads CASTGQGPSGANVLTF. Here the CDR3 DNA reads TGTGCCAGTACCGGACAGGGGCCCTCTGGGGCCAACGTCCTGACTTTC.

CDR3 in DNA: TGTGCCAGCAGCCCACAGGGGGCCGGGGAGCTGTTTTTT. Translated: CASSPQGAGELFF. The rearrangement links TRBV21-1 to TRBJ2-2; the table calls TRBD1, which could not be checked here. TRBV21-1 constitutes a pseudogene. The CDR3 runs to 13 residues.

This chain joins TRBV5-1 and TRBJ2-1; TRBD2 agrees at 10 bases. CDR3 length: 16 residues. The V gene end was trimmed by 4 bases and the J gene end by 7 bases; junction bases not matched to a gene: 11. Germline CDR1 is SGHRS and CDR2 is YFSETQ. CDR3 protein: CASSVDTSGISNEQFF. The CDR3 region has the DNA TGCGCCAGCAGCGTAGACACTAGCGGGATCAGTAATGAGCAGTTCTTC.

The rearrangement links TRBV19 to TRBJ1-4; D gene ambiguous. Trimming shortened V by 6 bases and J by 6 bases, and 8 bases separated the two germline ends. This CDR3 region has 12 residues. Germline assignment: CDR1 LNHDA and CDR2 SQIVND (reference sequence). The CDR3 bases are TGTGCCAGTAGGAGGGAGGATGAAAAACTGTTTTTT. It translates to CASRREDEKLFF.

The sample holds one count of this clone. The V gene is TRBV11-2, the J gene TRBJ1-5, with 8 bases lining up with TRBD1. This CDR3 is 14 amino acids long. Germline CDR1 reads SGHAT; CDR2 reads FQNNGV. V dropped 5 bases and J dropped 7; count of bases not matched to a gene: 7. CDR3 amino acids: CASSPGQGTQPQHF. CDR3 nucleotide sequence: TGTGCCAGCAGCCCTGGACAGGGTACACAGCCCCAGCATTTT.